This T cell receptor beta chain comes out of a study of blood T cell repertoires in COVID-19. Deletions cut 4 bases from V and 2 bases from J, with 8 bases between. This CDR3 has 13 residues. The germline V gene has CDR1 SNHLY and CDR2 FYNNEI. Sequenced by immunoSEQ multiplex PCR; TCRdb stores in-frame clones only, minus some. The sample yields approximately 440,000 clones, 88% seen once. The source is a woman aged 45-59 years with COVID-19, enrolled during active disease. The V gene is TRBV2, the J gene TRBJ2-5; tentatively, D is TRBD2 (6 bases). Sequencing was carried out using peripheral blood. The DNA of the CDR3 is TGTGCCAGCAGTGGGAGGGGTCAAGAGACCCAGTACTTC. It encodes CASSGRGQETQYF. The full variable domain, its missing parts supplied by reference TRBV2 and TRBJ2-5, is EPEVTQTPSHQVTQMGQEVILRCVPISNHLYFYWYRQILGQKVEFLVSFYNNEISEKSEIFDDQFSVERPDGSNFTLKIRSTKLEDSAMYFCASSGRGQETQYFGPGTRLLVL.